Here is one TCR beta chain with its context. Distinct nucleotide sequences in the sample also encode this CDR3. This entry is derived from a study of blood T cell repertoires in COVID-19. Study information: Sites in the United States, Italy and Spain provided acute and convalescent COVID-19 samples.

Original analysis: Researchers report that nucleated cell counts were estimated from reference gene primer amplification. The protocol was immunoSEQ multiplex PCR, while the TCRdb copy is restricted to in-frame clones and leaves out a portion. Clonal size and the V and J genes are those of that table, whereas D and trimming came from the DNA. Of about 42,000 clones listed, about 75% are singletons. The CDR3 spans 13 residues. Germline-derived CDR1 and CDR2 are GTSNPN and SVGIG (reference sequence). The V end lost 4 bases, the J end lost 3 bases, and 12 bases lay between the germline ends. The V and J genes are TRBV30 and TRBJ1-2, with D perhaps matching TRBD1 (6 bases). The clonotype comes from a man aged 65 to 79 with active or convalescent COVID-19. What was sequenced was peripheral blood. The CDR3 here is CAWTTGGDYGYTF. For the CDR3, the DNA is TGTGCCTGGACCACGGGGGGCGACTATGGCTACACCTTC.